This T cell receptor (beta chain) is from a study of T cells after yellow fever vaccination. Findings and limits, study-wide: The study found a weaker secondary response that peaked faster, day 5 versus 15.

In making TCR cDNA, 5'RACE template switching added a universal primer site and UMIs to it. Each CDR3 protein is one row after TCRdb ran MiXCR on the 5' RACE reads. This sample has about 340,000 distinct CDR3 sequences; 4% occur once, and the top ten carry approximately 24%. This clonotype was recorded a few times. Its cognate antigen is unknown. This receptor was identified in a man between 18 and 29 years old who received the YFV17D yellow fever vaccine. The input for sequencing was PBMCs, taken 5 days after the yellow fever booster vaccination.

CDR3 region: CASSLASPPDTQYF. The CDR3, as DNA: TGTGCCAGCAGCTTAGCGTCCCCGCCAGATACGCAGTATTTT. The rearrangement links TRBV7-2 to TRBJ2-3, with D unresolved. V shed 0 bases and J shed 4 bases, with 8 bases lying between them. The germline V gene has CDR1 SGHTA and CDR2 FQGNSA. This CDR3 contains 14 residues.